A selection of T cell receptor beta chains follows, all from one sample in a study of cytomegalovirus exposure and HLA in healthy donors. Method: immunoSEQ multiplex PCR; TCRdb's copy keeps in-frame clones and lacks some. The sample spans about 130,000 clones; the ten largest clones claim approximately 1.6%. The sequencing input was PBMCs. The receptors shown here come from a man aged 18 to 29 in good health and CMV-seronegative. CDR3s include the opening cysteine and the closing phenylalanine or tryptophan. The D gene is left open where the match is weak.

J gene	V gene	D gene	CDR3 length	CDR3 protein	CDR3 DNA
TRBJ1-3	TRBV9	-	16	CASSVESRPSGNTIYF	TGTGCCAGCAGCGTAGAATCGCGGCCATCTGGAAACACCATATATTTT
TRBJ2-7	TRBV29-1	-	13	CSVEGQSPYEQYF	TGCAGCGTTGAAGGACAGAGTCCCTACGAGCAGTACTTC
TRBJ1-1	TRBV6-5	-	13	CASSSRRYGEAFF	TGTGCCAGCAGCTCGCGGCGTTACGGTGAAGCTTTCTTT
TRBJ2-2	TRBV7-3	TRBD1	16	CASSLTWGTGTGELFF	TGTGCCAGCAGCTTAACATGGGGGACAGGGACCGGGGAGCTGTTTTTT
TRBJ1-2	TRBV6-5	TRBD1	15	CASSRGDRLPYGYTF	TGTGCCAGCAGTCGCGGGGACAGACTACCCTATGGCTACACCTTC
TRBJ2-7	TRBV6-5	-	15	CASSYGESRDYEQYF	TGTGCCAGCAGTTATGGGGAATCGAGGGATTACGAGCAGTACTTC
TRBJ2-3	TRBV19	-	14	CASSIDGQGDTQYF	TGTGCCAGTAGTATAGACGGGCAGGGAGATACGCAGTATTTT
TRBJ2-2	TRBV11-1	-	15	CASSPDWWSPGELFF	TGTGCCAGCAGCCCCGACTGGTGGAGCCCCGGGGAGCTGTTTTTT
TRBJ2-4	TRBV7-2	-	15	CASSLGVSGGNIQYF	TGTGCCAGCAGCTTAGGGGTCTCCGGGGGAAACATTCAGTACTTC
TRBJ1-2	TRBV11-2	TRBD1	14	CASSLGQGSYGYTF	TGTGCCAGCAGCTTAGGACAGGGGTCCTATGGCTACACCTTC
TRBJ1-6	TRBV29-1	TRBD1	14	CSAGTGEYNSPLHF	TGCAGCGCCGGGACAGGGGAATATAATTCACCCCTCCACTTT
TRBJ1-1	TRBV7-3	-	14	CASSLNKYSSEAFF	TGTGCCAGCAGCTTGAATAAGTATAGCAGTGAAGCTTTCTTT
TRBJ2-5	TRBV7-2	-	15	CASSHSSGAQETQYF	TGTGCCAGCAGCCATTCATCTGGGGCCCAAGAGACCCAGTACTTC
TRBJ2-7	TRBV27	TRBD2	13	CASRSGSSYEQYF	TGTGCCAGCAGAAGCGGGAGTTCCTACGAGCAGTACTTC
TRBJ2-3	TRBV14	TRBD1	17	CASSQAFRDRGADTQYF	TGTGCCAGCAGCCAAGCCTTCCGGGACAGGGGCGCAGATACGCAGTATTTT
TRBJ2-7	TRBV5-1	TRBD2	17	CASSLAGTSGGFYEQYF	TGCGCCAGCAGCTTGGCCGGTACTAGCGGGGGTTTCTACGAGCAGTACTTC
TRBJ2-7	TRBV27	-	14	CASSQGFVGYEQYF	TGTGCCAGCAGTCAGGGGTTTGTGGGCTACGAGCAGTACTTC
TRBJ2-7	TRBV7-6	TRBD1	16	CASSLGGGQGSYEQYF	TGTGCCAGCAGCTTAGGAGGGGGACAGGGTAGCTACGAGCAGTACTTC
TRBJ2-1	TRBV18	-	15	CASSPQGSGYNEQFF	TGTGCCAGCTCACCACAGGGGTCTGGGTACAATGAGCAGTTCTTC
TRBJ2-5	TRBV7-9	TRBD2	16	CASSRLAGSFQETQYF	TGTGCCAGCAGCAGACTAGCGGGAAGCTTTCAAGAGACCCAGTACTTC
TRBJ2-7	TRBV5-1	TRBD1	14	CASSSRGQGSQQYF	TGCGCCAGCAGCTCCCGGGGACAGGGGTCACAGCAGTACTTC
TRBJ1-6	TRBV9	TRBD1	15	CASSPGGQGFSPLHF	TGTGCCAGCAGCCCAGGGGGACAGGGATTTTCACCCCTCCACTTT
TRBJ2-1	TRBV7-6	-	15	CASSLKQGTYNEQFF	TGTGCCAGCAGCCTAAAACAGGGAACCTACAATGAGCAGTTCTTC
TRBJ2-5	TRBV5-4	TRBD1	15	CASSWTGGYVETQYF	TGTGCCAGCAGCTGGACAGGGGGTTATGTGGAGACCCAGTACTTC
TRBJ2-2	TRBV5-4	-	15	CASSLARGDTGELFF	TGTGCCAGCAGCTTGGCACGGGGAGACACCGGGGAGCTGTTTTTT
TRBJ1-4	TRBV19	-	14	CASSIARHEEKLFF	TGTGCCAGTAGTATAGCGCGACATGAGGAAAAACTGTTTTTT
TRBJ2-7	TRBV9	TRBD2	19	CASSYTSGTSGGRSYEQYF	TGTGCCAGCAGCTATACTTCCGGGACTAGCGGGGGACGTTCCTACGAGCAGTACTTC
TRBJ2-7	TRBV7-3	-	15	CASSQGQGQFYEQYF	TGTGCCAGCTCCCAGGGACAAGGCCAATTTTACGAGCAGTACTTC
TRBJ1-3	TRBV5-1	TRBD1	16	CASSFQGTGSGNTIYF	TGCGCCAGCAGCTTTCAGGGGACAGGGTCTGGAAACACCATATATTTT
TRBJ1-5	TRBV6-5	-	13	CASSRTVDQPQHF	TGTGCCAGCAGTCGGACAGTCGATCAGCCCCAGCATTTT
TRBJ2-3	TRBV18	TRBD2	16	CASSLIAGEGTDTQYF	TGTGCCAGCTCTCTTATAGCGGGAGAGGGCACAGATACGCAGTATTTT
TRBJ1-2	TRBV7-8	TRBD1	17	CASSGYRDRERGPGYTF	TGTGCCAGCAGCGGGTACCGGGACAGGGAGAGGGGCCCTGGCTACACCTTC
TRBJ1-5	TRBV5-1	-	16	CASSWLRRTSHQPQHF	TGCGCCAGCAGCTGGCTGAGACGGACTTCCCATCAGCCCCAGCATTTT
TRBJ2-5	TRBV15	TRBD2	15	CATSRVAAGEETQYF	TGTGCCACCAGCAGAGTCGCAGCGGGGGAAGAGACCCAGTACTTC
TRBJ2-7	TRBV30	-	15	CAWTQGWTNPGEQYF	TGTGCCTGGACCCAAGGTTGGACAAACCCGGGCGAGCAGTACTTC
TRBJ2-7	TRBV7-2	TRBD2	16	CASSPNPSGGAHEQYF	TGTGCCAGCAGCCCGAACCCTAGCGGGGGGGCCCACGAGCAGTACTTC
TRBJ1-2	TRBV2	-	13	CASTEDSNYGYTF	TGTGCCAGCACCGAGGACAGCAACTATGGCTACACCTTC
TRBJ1-1	TRBV12-5	-	16	CASGLVRDKGNTEAFF	TGTGCTAGTGGTTTGGTCCGGGACAAAGGGAACACTGAAGCTTTCTTT
TRBJ2-2	TRBV9	-	14	CASSADPGAGELFF	TGTGCCAGCAGCGCCGACCCAGGGGCCGGGGAGCTGTTTTTT
TRBJ2-2	TRBV9	TRBD2	15	CASSVSGGSPGELFF	TGTGCCAGCAGCGTATCTGGCGGGAGTCCCGGGGAGCTGTTTTTT
TRBJ2-7	TRBV4-3	TRBD1	16	CASSRQAGTANYEQYF	TGCGCCAGCAGCCGTCAAGCCGGGACAGCTAACTACGAGCAGTACTTC
TRBJ2-2	TRBV29-1	TRBD1	16	CSVILRGQGITGELFF	TGCAGCGTTATCCTGCGGGGACAGGGTATCACCGGGGAGCTGTTTTTT
TRBJ2-5	TRBV28	-	12	CASSLASETQYF	TGTGCCAGCTCGCTAGCATCAGAGACCCAGTACTTC